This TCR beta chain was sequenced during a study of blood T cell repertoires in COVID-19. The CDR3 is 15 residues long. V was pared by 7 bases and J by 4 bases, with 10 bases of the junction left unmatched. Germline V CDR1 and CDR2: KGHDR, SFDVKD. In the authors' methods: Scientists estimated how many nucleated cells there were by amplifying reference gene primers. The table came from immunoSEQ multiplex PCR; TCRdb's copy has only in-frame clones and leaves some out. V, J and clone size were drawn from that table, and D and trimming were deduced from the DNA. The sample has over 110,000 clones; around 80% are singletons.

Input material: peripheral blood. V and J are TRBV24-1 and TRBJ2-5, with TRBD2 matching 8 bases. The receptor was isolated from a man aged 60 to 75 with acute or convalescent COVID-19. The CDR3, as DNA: TGTGCCACCAGCCCACGATCTAGCGGGCGAGAGACCCAGTACTTC. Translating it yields CATSPRSSGRETQYF.